The sequence of this T cell receptor beta chain was determined in a study of control samples from healthy donors and cancer patients. This table comes from immunoSEQ multiplex PCR, and its TCRdb copy is limited to in-frame clones, with some not included. This repertoire shows 70,000 to 85,000 clones, around 91% found once; its top ten account for approximately 15%. V gave up 1 base and J gave up 2 bases; unmatched junction bases: 4. The CDR3 runs 16 residues. The germline gives CDR1 KGHDR, CDR2 SFDVKD. What was sequenced was blood. V and J are TRBV24-1 and TRBJ2-1, with TRBD2 matching 7 bases. This TCR was sampled from a man between 45 and 60 years old in good health. This CDR3 is CATSDFGLAAYNEQFF. The CDR3, as DNA: TGTGCCACCAGTGATTTTGGGCTAGCGGCCTACAATGAGCAGTTCTTC.